This T cell receptor beta chain was identified in a study of graft-versus-host responses after intestinal transplantation. Study details: Every recipient underwent anti-thymocyte globulin induction, then tacrolimus and steroids for approximately 3 years.

This CDR3 contains 15 residues. The germline CDR1 and CDR2 sequences are SGHTA and FQGNSA. The V end was cut by 5 bases, the J end by 3 bases, with 16 bases between. Profiling relied on immunoSEQ multiplex PCR, and the TCRdb table lists in-frame clones only, not all of them. The table shows 7,000 to 8,000 clones, with 30% occurring only once. The genes are TRBV7-2 and TRBJ1-1; the D is unclear. Sequenced here: alloreactive CD4+ T cells from a mixed lymphocyte reaction culture, sampled before transplantation. Subset denoted: CFSE-low proliferating T cells sorted from approximately 6-day pre-transplant mixed lymphocyte reaction (GvH or HvG direction). This clonotype originated in a human patient who was an organ donor for intestinal transplantation. CDR3 sequence: CASSPPRAKDTEAFF. The CDR3 nucleotides read TGTGCCAGCAGCCCCCCGCGGGCCAAGGACACTGAAGCTTTCTTT.